Described below is a single T cell receptor (beta chain) sequence and its context. The antigen is not known. These data come from a study of cytomegalovirus exposure and HLA in healthy donors. Findings and limits, study-wide: The authors confirmed in vitro that three CMV-associated chains were specific for CMV antigens.

Amplification used 60 Vbeta primers and 13 Jbeta primers. This table comes from immunoSEQ multiplex PCR, and its TCRdb copy is limited to in-frame clones, with some not included. The data contain 120,000 or so clones, about three quarters of them singletons. The sample consisted of PBMCs. The sequence was obtained from a woman aged 35 to 49 in good health and CMV-seropositive.

CDR3 DNA sequence: TGTGCCAGCAGTCCCTCAGGAGAAAAACTGTTTTTT. It specifies CASSPSGEKLFF. The chain recombines TRBV27 with TRBJ1-4, with D unresolved. CDR1 and CDR2 from the germline V gene are MNHEY and SMNVEV (reference sequence). The CDR3 length is 12 residues. V was clipped by 5 bases and J by 8 bases, with 9 bases between them.